This T cell receptor beta chain was profiled in a study of early T cells in non-severe SARS-CoV-2 infection. This clonotype has only one observation. Each CDR3 protein is one row after TCRdb ran MiXCR on the 5' RACE reads. The table has 77,000 or so distinct CDR3 sequences, roughly 15% seen once; the top ten hold about 4%. The CDR3 is 12 amino acids. V was clipped by 4 bases and J by 5 bases, with 8 bases between them. CDR1 is SGHRS, CDR2 YFSETQ, per germline. The V gene is TRBV5-1, the J gene TRBJ2-3; no definite D call. The sequence was collected from an adult who was a healthcare worker with PCR-confirmed SARS-CoV-2 infection or an uninfected control (not recorded which). This material consisted of whole blood, taken at baseline. This chain's CDR3 is CASSRARDTQYF. The CDR3 DNA is TGCGCCAGCAGCAGGGCTAGAGATACGCAGTATTTT.